Listed below are T cell receptor beta chains from one sample, sequenced in a study of Graves' ophthalmopathy and Graves' hyperthyroidism. TCRdb used MiXCR to reprocess the multiplex PCR reads, holding one entry per CDR3 protein. The sample records under 200,000 distinct CDR3 sequences, over 35% being singletons. Input material: peripheral blood. These receptors originate from a woman aged 40 to 50 with Graves' ophthalmopathy. Each CDR3 is given with its conserved first and last residue. Fields, in order: V gene, D gene, clone size, J gene, CDR3 protein, CDR3 DNA. D genes are given only for firm matches. Clone size is given for some rows only: seen once, a few or many times, or a class if the clone is expanded.

>TRBV6-2/TRBV6-3|-|-|TRBJ2-2
CASSYEGGSLTGELFF
TGTGCCAGCAGTTACGAGGGGGGCAGTCTCACCGGGGAGCTGTTTTTT
>TRBV11-3|TRBD1|-|TRBJ1-1
CASSDRGRGPEAFF
TGTGCCAGCAGCGACAGGGGGCGCGGCCCTGAAGCTTTCTTT
>TRBV29-1|-|many|TRBJ1-1
CSVEDFSNTEAFF
TGCAGCGTTGAAGATTTTTCGAACACTGAAGCTTTCTTT
>TRBV9|-|many|TRBJ1-2
CASSIGGITAGYTF
TGTGCCAGCAGCATAGGTGGGATTACGGCTGGCTACACCTTC
>TRBV12-3/TRBV12-4|-|-|TRBJ1-3
CASSETPSSGNTIYF
TGTGCCAGCAGTGAGACACCAAGCTCTGGAAACACCATATATTTT
>TRBV6-5|-|many|TRBJ1-1
CASSLFAEAFF
TGTGCCAGCAGTCTGTTCGCTGAAGCTTTCTTT
>TRBV28|-|many|TRBJ2-7
CASIETRDTYEQYF
TGTGCCAGCATCGAAACTCGGGACACCTACGAGCAGTACTTC
>TRBV7-2|-|many|TRBJ1-6
CASSPRQASLNSPLHF
TGTGCCAGCAGCCCCCGACAGGCTTCGCTTAATTCACCCCTCCACTTT
>TRBV6-5|-|many|TRBJ2-7
CASSYFLGGGYEQYF
TGTGCCAGCAGTTACTTTCTGGGAGGGGGGTACGAGCAGTACTTC
>TRBV20-1|TRBD1|-|TRBJ1-2
CSAGEGQGIPGYGYTF
TGCAGTGCTGGAGAGGGACAGGGGATTCCTGGCTATGGCTACACCTTC
>TRBV28|-|-|TRBJ2-7
CASSLEEGTYEQYF
TGTGCCAGCAGTTTAGAGGAGGGTACCTACGAGCAGTACTTC
>TRBV28|TRBD1|many|TRBJ1-1
CASSLATGGGYYTEAFF
TGTGCCAGCAGTTTAGCAACAGGGGGCGGGTATTACACTGAAGCTTTCTTT
>TRBV7-9|-|many|TRBJ1-6
CASSPGTGRPLHF
TGTGCCAGCAGCCCAGGGACCGGCCGACCCCTCCACTTT
>TRBV28|-|many|TRBJ1-1
CASSDKNTEAFF
TGTGCCAGCAGTGACAAGAACACTGAAGCTTTCTTT
>TRBV5-1|-|many|TRBJ1-1
CASSLGGSEGATTEAFF
TGCGCCAGCAGCTTGGGTGGGTCAGAAGGGGCTACCACTGAAGCTTTCTTT
>TRBV27|TRBD2|-|TRBJ2-7
CASSAPLSGSYEQYF
TGTGCCAGCAGTGCTCCCCTCAGCGGGAGCTACGAGCAGTACTTC
>TRBV6-2/TRBV6-3|TRBD1|many|TRBJ1-1
CASSYDFQRDSMNTEAFF
TGTGCCAGCAGTTACGATTTCCAACGGGACAGCATGAACACTGAAGCTTTCTTT
>TRBV7-2|TRBD1|-|TRBJ2-5
CASSLAGTGETQYF
TGTGCCAGCAGCTTAGCAGGGACAGGAGAGACCCAGTACTTC
>TRBV15|TRBD1|many|TRBJ1-1
CATSKGRDRVAEAFF
TGTGCCACCAGCAAAGGCCGGGACAGGGTCGCTGAAGCTTTCTTT
>TRBV28|-|many|TRBJ1-2
CASSTRDRPYGYTF
TGTGCCAGCTCAACACGGGACCGCCCTTATGGCTACACCTTC
>TRBV7-2|-|many|TRBJ1-2
CASSTYRVANYGYTF
TGTGCCAGCAGCACATACAGGGTAGCTAACTATGGCTACACCTTC
>TRBV12-3/TRBV12-4|-|-|TRBJ1-1
CASRFRNGGFTEAFF
TGTGCCAGCAGGTTCCGAAACGGGGGTTTCACTGAAGCTTTCTTT
>TRBV27|TRBD2|-|TRBJ2-5
CASSLSSAGGGETQYF
TGTGCCAGCAGCCTTTCCTCAGCGGGGGGGGGGGAGACCCAGTACTTC
>TRBV28|-|-|TRBJ2-3
CASSLARDPTGDTQYF
TGTGCCAGCAGTTTAGCCCGGGACCCGACTGGAGATACGCAGTATTTT
>TRBV12-3/TRBV12-4|-|few|TRBJ1-2
CASSLSGVGYGYTF
TGTGCCAGCAGTTTATCCGGGGTTGGCTATGGCTACACCTTC
>TRBV6-2/TRBV6-3|-|-|TRBJ1-2
CASDRLPNRSPLYSNYGYTF
TGTGCCAGCGATAGGTTGCCCAACAGGTCTCCACTGTATTCTAACTATGGCTACACCTTC
>TRBV7-9|-|-|TRBJ1-2
CASSLGGALGYGYTF
TGTGCCAGCAGCTTAGGAGGGGCGCTTGGCTATGGCTACACCTTC
>TRBV7-2|-|-|TRBJ2-2
CASSLASTGTGELFF
TGTGCCAGCAGCTTAGCTAGCACGGGCACCGGGGAGCTGTTTTTT
>TRBV4-3|-|many|TRBJ1-6
CASSQEEGRILHF
TGCGCCAGCAGCCAAGAAGAGGGTCGGATACTCCACTTT
>TRBV29-1|-|many|TRBJ1-1
CSALGARGKTFF
TGCAGCGCCCTGGGGGCGCGGGGTAAAACTTTCTTT
>TRBV6-2/TRBV6-3|-|few|TRBJ2-5
CASSYSAGGAETQYF
TGTGCCAGCAGTTACTCGGCTGGGGGCGCGGAGACCCAGTACTTC
>TRBV2|TRBD1|-|TRBJ2-7
CASGSTGRYEQYF
TGTGCCAGCGGTTCGACAGGGCGGTACGAGCAGTACTTC
>TRBV6-2/TRBV6-3|-|-|TRBJ1-2
CASSRDSDYGYTF
TGTGCCAGCAGCAGGGATTCAGACTATGGCTACACCTTC
>TRBV12-5|TRBD1|once|TRBJ1-1
CASGPSVTGYTEAFF
TGTGCTAGTGGGCCTTCGGTGACAGGGTACACTGAAGCTTTCTTT
>TRBV27|-|-|TRBJ1-6
CASSLSRPLTPLHF
TGTGCCAGCAGTTTATCCCGCCCACTCACACCCCTCCACTTT
>TRBV6-5|-|many|TRBJ1-2
CASSSRQANYGYTF
TGTGCCAGCAGTTCCAGACAGGCTAACTATGGCTACACCTTC
>TRBV27|TRBD2|many|TRBJ2-7
CASSTTSTSGRWGEQYF
TGTGCCAGCAGTACGACTTCGACTAGCGGGAGATGGGGCGAGCAGTACTTC
>TRBV12-3/TRBV12-4|TRBD1|-|TRBJ1-5
CASSSDRVRSQPQHF
TGTGCCAGCAGTTCTGACAGGGTTCGTAGTCAGCCCCAGCATTTT
>TRBV5-8|TRBD1|many|TRBJ2-4
CASSTGTGRNIQYF
TGTGCCAGCAGCACCGGGACAGGCAGGAACATTCAGTACTTC
>TRBV2|TRBD1|-|TRBJ2-5
CASRGDRARGETQYF
TGTGCCAGCAGGGGGGACAGGGCCAGGGGAGAGACCCAGTACTTC
>TRBV6-2/TRBV6-3|-|-|TRBJ1-1
CASRTTPENTEAFF
TGTGCCAGCAGGACAACACCGGAGAACACTGAAGCTTTCTTT
>TRBV20-1|-|-|TRBJ2-4
CSAPSGIENIQYF
TGCAGTGCCCCCTCCGGGATAGAGAACATTCAGTACTTC
>TRBV12-3/TRBV12-4|TRBD2|many|TRBJ2-3
CASSGRVASTDTQYF
TGTGCCAGCAGTGGGAGGGTTGCTAGCACAGATACGCAGTATTTT
>TRBV25-1|-|many|TRBJ2-5
CASSEFKGGGTVQETQYF
TGTGCCAGCAGTGAATTCAAGGGTGGGGGGACAGTCCAAGAGACCCAGTACTTC
>TRBV6-2/TRBV6-3|-|many|TRBJ2-5
CASSRHGPYQAQYF
TGTGCCAGCAGTCGACACGGCCCATATCAGGCCCAGTACTTC